Below are 7 T cell receptor beta chains sequenced from a single sample in a study of cytomegalovirus exposure and HLA in healthy donors. The PCR ran on 60 Vbeta and 13 Jbeta primers. Some clones are missing from TCRdb's copy, which holds only in-frame ones; the method was immunoSEQ multiplex PCR. The sample has about 170,000 clones, roughly 80% seen once. The sequenced material came from PBMCs. The receptors stem from a male donor in good health and CMV-seronegative.

This chain joins TRBV25-1 and TRBJ1-2; 10 bases line up with TRBD1. The CDR3 sequence is 16 residues long. Trimming cost V 6 bases and J 4 bases; bases outside gene matches: 11. Germline CDR1 is MGHDK and CDR2 is SYGVNS. The DNA of the CDR3 is TGTGCCAGCAGCCCTACCGGGACAGGGGCCCCCTATGGCTACACCTTC. This translates into CASSPTGTGAPYGYTF.

This chain joins TRBV6-6 and TRBJ1-5, with 9 bases matching TRBD1. The V gene's germline CDR1 is MNHNY and CDR2 SVGAGI (reference sequence). The CDR3 has 15 amino acids. With 6 bases clipped from V and 3 bases from J, the junction kept 6 bases outside the gene matches. The CDR3 region has the DNA TGTGCCAGCAGCCGGGGACAGGGCTTCAATCAGCCCCAGCATTTT. This encodes CASSRGQGFNQPQHF.

This chain uses TRBV7-8 with TRBJ1-6; 7 positions agree with TRBD1. The CDR3 length is 15 residues. Germline trimming cut 5 bases from V and 7 bases from J; bases unmatched to any gene: 8. CDR1 is SGHVS, CDR2 FQNEAQ, per germline. CDR3 protein: CASSRWDSKNSPLHF. Written as DNA, the CDR3 is TGTGCCAGCAGCCGGTGGGACAGTAAGAATTCACCCCTCCACTTT.

The chain is built from TRBV5-1 and TRBJ2-1; 10 bases map to TRBD1. There are 16 residues in the CDR3. V lost 0 bases and J lost 5; bases outside the gene matches: 5. Germline CDR1 is SGHRS and CDR2 is YFSETQ. The CDR3 sequence is CASSLGGGQGNNEQFF. As DNA, the CDR3 is TGCGCCAGCAGCTTGGGTGGGGGACAGGGGAACAATGAGCAGTTCTTC.

V gene TRBV4-1 combines with J gene TRBJ2-2; D is undetermined. Germline CDR1 reads MGHRA; CDR2 reads YSYEKL. The CDR3 is 14 residues long. Trimming cost V 4 bases and J 2 bases, with 8 bases left between them. The CDR3 is CASSLRHNTGELFF. The CDR3 bases are TGCGCCAGCAGCCTAAGACATAACACCGGGGAGCTGTTTTTT.

This clone was detected a few times. The V call is TRBV6-5, the J call TRBJ1-1; unclear D gene. CDR3 length: 14 residues. Deletions cut 5 bases from V and 0 bases from J, with 10 bases between. Germline CDR1 reads MNHEY; CDR2 reads SVGAGI. For the CDR3, the DNA is TGTGCCAGCAGTAAACAGATGCTGAACACTGAAGCTTTCTTT. Protein product: CASSKQMLNTEAFF.

This sequence joins TRBV5-1 and TRBJ1-3; a weak D match, TRBD1 (5 bases). Germline V gene data show CDR1 as SGHRS and CDR2 as YFSETQ. The V and J ends lost 3 bases and 1 base respectively, with 8 bases between them. The CDR3 runs to 14 residues. CDR3 sequence (DNA): TGCGCCAGCAGCTCGGGGGGTTCTGGAAACACCATATATTTT. It codes for CASSSGGSGNTIYF.